The 30 T cell receptor beta chains presented below share a single source sample, sequenced in a study of T cell changes during pregnancy in multiple sclerosis. Some clones are missing from TCRdb's copy, which holds only in-frame ones; the method was immunoSEQ multiplex PCR. The sample includes fewer than 50,000 clones, 94% of them seen just once. The material sequenced was CD8+ T cells from peripheral blood mononuclear cells, taken in the first trimester of pregnancy. The receptors originated from a female donor with multiple sclerosis, enrolled in a pregnancy study.

The CDR3 loop reads CASSLPRQTSNYGYTF. DNA of the CDR3: TGTGCCAGCAGCTTACCAAGACAGACATCCAACTATGGCTACACCTTC. This chain uses TRBV7-2 with TRBJ1-2, with a weak D call TRBD1 (5 bases). Between the trimmed V and J ends, which lost 2 bases and 2 bases, there was a span of 15 bases. Germline V gene data show CDR1 as SGHTA and CDR2 as FQGNSA. CDR3 length: 16 residues.

V gene TRBV4-1 combines with J gene TRBJ2-7, with D possibly being TRBD1 (6 bases). Between the trimmed V and J ends, which lost 4 bases and 2 bases, there was a span of 12 bases. The CDR3 spans 14 residues. Germline V gene data show CDR1 as MGHRA and CDR2 as YSYEKL. This CDR3 reads CASSLSDSTYEQYF. For the CDR3, the DNA is TGCGCCAGCAGCCTATCGGACAGCACCTACGAGCAGTACTTC.

The chain has TRBV4-3 and TRBJ2-2; TRBD2 agrees at 9 bases. Germline values: CDR1 LGHNA, CDR2 YSLEER. The CDR3 runs 16 residues. V dropped 8 bases and J dropped 8; count of bases not matched to a gene: 15. For the CDR3, the DNA is TGCGCCAGCCGTGGGGGTGTAGCGGGGGTCACTGGGGAGCTGTTTTTT. It yields the protein CASRGGVAGVTGELFF.

This sequence joins TRBV5-4 and TRBJ2-3; 7 nucleotides line up with TRBD2. With V trimmed by 3 bases and J by 1 base, 2 bases remained unmatched. Germline-derived CDR1 and CDR2 are SGHNT and YYREEE (reference sequence). The CDR3 has 14 amino acids. CDR3 bases: TGTGCCAGCAGCTGGGAGGGAGGCACAGATACGCAGTATTTT. Its translation is CASSWEGGTDTQYF. The whole variable domain, filled in from reference TRBV5-4 and TRBJ2-3, reads ETGVTQSPTHLIKTRGQQVTLRCSSQSGHNTVSWYQQALGQGPQFIFQYYREEENGRGNFPPRFSGLQFPNYSSELNVNALELDDSALYLCASSWEGGTDTQYFGPGTRLTVL.

The chain is built from TRBV19 and TRBJ2-1, with D maybe TRBD1 (5 bases). The V end lost 3 bases, the J end lost 4 bases, and 10 bases lay between the germline ends. There are 14 residues in the CDR3. CDR1 is LNHDA and CDR2 is SQIVND in the germline V gene (reference sequence). The CDR3 coding sequence is TGTGCCAGTAGTATCCAGGGCGTTTACAATGAGCAGTTCTTC. Translated: CASSIQGVYNEQFF.

This chain uses TRBV19 with TRBJ2-7; D gene uncertain. From germline, CDR1 is LNHDA and CDR2 SQIVND (reference sequence). Trimming removed 3 bases from V and 4 bases from J, with 19 bases in between. The CDR3 runs to 16 residues. Written as DNA, the CDR3 is TGTGCCAGTAGTATCTCATTGGGCAGCCTGAAATACGAGCAGTACTTC. It specifies CASSISLGSLKYEQYF.

V usage is TRBV7-8 and J usage is TRBJ1-3; D may be TRBD1 (5 bases). Trimming took 1 base from V and 0 from J, leaving 13 bases between them. CDR1 and CDR2 (germline): SGHVS, FQNEAQ. This CDR3 has 17 residues. In DNA form, the CDR3 reads TGTGCCAGCAGCTTAGGGGGGGGGTTCTTCTCTGGAAACACCATATATTTT. Amino acids: CASSLGGGFFSGNTIYF.

V is TRBV9 and J is TRBJ2-5, with 9 bases identical to TRBD1. This CDR3 comprises 14 residues. Germline V gene sequence: CDR1 SGDLS, CDR2 YYNGEE. Trimming cost V 3 bases and J 5 bases; bases outside gene matches: 5. The CDR3 bases are TGTGCCAGCAGCGCACAGGGGGCGCGGGAGACCCAGTACTTC. It specifies CASSAQGARETQYF.

This chain links TRBV7-9 with TRBJ2-1, with D perhaps TRBD2 (6 bases). V was cut by 1 base and J by 4 bases, with 11 bases left in between. The CDR3 covers 15 residues. Germline lookup yields CDR1 SEHNR and CDR2 FQNEAQ (reference sequence). Here the CDR3 reads CASSLVAEGYNEQFF. The DNA for the CDR3 is TGTGCCAGCAGCTTAGTAGCGGAGGGTTACAATGAGCAGTTCTTC.

This chain joins TRBV28 and TRBJ1-1, with 9 bases aligning to TRBD1. Per the germline V gene, CDR1 is MDHEN and CDR2 is SYDVKM. The CDR3 loop spans 16 amino acids. After removal of 6 bases from V and 1 base from J, the junction contained 9 bases not matched to a gene. CDR3 DNA: TGTGCCAGCAGCCTCACTGGGACAGGGAAGAACACTGAAGCTTTCTTT. Its translation is CASSLTGTGKNTEAFF.

The J gene is TRBJ1-6, the V gene TRBV6-6; 7 bases fit TRBD1. The CDR3 covers 15 residues. Germline assignment: CDR1 MNHNY and CDR2 SVGAGI (reference sequence). The trim removed 0 bases at V and 7 bases at J, leaving 3 bases unmatched. Here the CDR3 DNA reads TGTGCCAGCAGTTACTCGGTAGGGGGCAATTCACCCCTCCACTTT. This translates into CASSYSVGGNSPLHF.

The rearrangement joins TRBV29-1 to TRBJ2-1, with 7 nucleotides matching TRBD2. Germline V CDR1 and CDR2: SQVTM, ANQGSEA. J gave up 3 bases and V 5 bases, and 4 bases lay outside the gene matches. The CDR3 is 13 residues long. CDR3 sequence: CSVLGGDYNEQFF. CDR3 bases: TGCAGCGTTTTGGGGGGGGACTACAATGAGCAGTTCTTC.

CDR3 DNA: TGTGCCAGTAGTTCACTAGCGGGAGGGCCGGGGGATGAGCAGTTCTTC. Protein: CASSSLAGGPGDEQFF. The genes are TRBV19 and TRBJ2-1; TRBD2 aligns across 13 bases. The CDR3 has 16 amino acids. V trimming: 5 bases; J trimming: 8 bases; junction bases outside the gene matches: 9. Looked up from germline, CDR1 is LNHDA and CDR2 is SQIVND (reference sequence).

V gene TRBV5-5 combines with J gene TRBJ2-7; perhaps TRBD2 as D (6 bases). CDR1 and CDR2 from the germline V gene are SGHKS and YYEKEE (reference sequence). The CDR3 extends over 16 amino acids. V was shortened by 0 bases and J by 0 bases, with 13 bases between the two germline ends. The DNA for the CDR3 is TGTGCCAGCAGCTTGGGTATTAGCGGATACTCCTACGAGCAGTACTTC. Residues: CASSLGISGYSYEQYF.

Written as DNA, the CDR3 is TGTGCCAGCAGTGATAGCGGGGGGGCCTCAGATACGCAGTATTTT. Translating gives CASSDSGGASDTQYF. V and J are TRBV6-4 and TRBJ2-3; TRBD2 agrees at 11 bases. The CDR3 consists of 15 residues. Germline CDR1 is MRHNA and CDR2 is SNTAGT. V shed 3 bases, J shed 4 bases, and the junction held 3 bases outside the gene matches.

V and J are TRBV7-8 and TRBJ2-7; maybe TRBD2 (5 bases). The CDR3 length is 15 residues. The V end was cut by 5 bases, the J end by 0 bases, with 14 bases between. Germline V CDR1 and CDR2: SGHVS, FQNEAQ. CDR3 amino acids: CASSPRRYPSYEQYF. CDR3 nucleotides: TGTGCCAGCAGCCCGCGGAGGTACCCCTCCTACGAGCAGTACTTC.

This chain connects TRBV6-5 to TRBJ1-2; possible D gene TRBD1, 6 bases. The length of the CDR3 is 15 residues. Per the germline V gene, CDR1 is MNHEY and CDR2 is SVGAGI. V was clipped by 8 bases and J by 1 base, with 17 bases between them. This CDR3 reads CASGPRDTYNYGYTF. CDR3 sequence (DNA): TGTGCCAGCGGTCCCCGGGACACCTATAACTATGGCTACACCTTC.

The V gene is TRBV27, the J gene TRBJ2-1; a weak D match, TRBD2 (6 bases). Germline V gene sequence: CDR1 MNHEY, CDR2 SMNVEV (reference sequence). CDR3 length: 13 residues. Trimming removed 2 bases at V and 7 bases at J, with 9 bases between. CDR3 in amino acids: CASSLGSGNEQFF. DNA of the CDR3: TGTGCCAGCAGTTTAGGAAGCGGGAATGAGCAGTTCTTC.

The chain links TRBV4-1 to TRBJ1-5; TRBD1 aligns across 9 bases. Unmatched junction bases numbered 5, after V lost 2 bases and J lost 6 bases. Germline loops: CDR1 MGHRA, CDR2 YSYEKL. The CDR3 loop spans 15 amino acids. The CDR3 loop reads CASSQLQGAVQPQHF. The DNA for the CDR3 is TGCGCCAGCAGCCAACTACAGGGGGCTGTTCAGCCCCAGCATTTT.

For this clone: An end of the junction does not agree with germline; a read error may underlie this. This chain joins TRBV7-9 and TRBJ2-7; possibly TRBD2 for D (7 bases). This CDR3 is 15 amino acids long. In germline, CDR1 is SEHNR, CDR2 FQNEAQ (reference sequence). The CDR3 DNA reads TGCGCCAGCAGCCAAGAATCGGGGGGCGCCTACGAGCAGTACTTC. This codes for CASSQESGGAYEQYF.

The chain carries TRBV15 and TRBJ2-7; 12 bases are a match to TRBD2. The CDR3 extends over 18 amino acids. V lost 0 bases, J lost 5 bases, and 11 bases stayed unmatched. Germline CDR1 reads LNHNV; CDR2 reads YYDKDF (reference sequence). The CDR3 here is CATSRDRMTSGRGDEQYF. The DNA for the CDR3 is TGTGCCACCAGCAGAGACCGTATGACTAGCGGGAGAGGCGACGAGCAGTACTTC.

This chain links TRBV19 with TRBJ1-1; D is uncertain. Trimming cost V 5 bases and J 0 bases, with 7 bases left between them. CDR3 size: 13 residues. Germline CDR1 and CDR2: LNHDA and SQIVND (reference sequence). The CDR3 protein is CASSGHLNTEAFF. CDR3 sequence (DNA): TGTGCCAGTAGTGGCCATCTGAACACTGAAGCTTTCTTT.

This clone was picked up one time. The CDR3 region is CASSVATTDTQYF. As DNA, the CDR3 is TGTGCCAGCAGCGTAGCTACCACAGATACGCAGTATTTT. J is TRBJ2-3 and V is TRBV9; no clear D. The germline V and J ends were trimmed by 0 bases and 2 bases, with 4 bases remaining between them. Germline V gene sequence: CDR1 SGDLS, CDR2 YYNGEE. The CDR3 is 13 amino acids.

This chain uses TRBV4-1 with TRBJ2-7; 8 bases are shared with TRBD2. The CDR3 is 14 residues long. J gave up 3 bases and V 4 bases, and 5 bases lay outside the gene matches. CDR1 is MGHRA, CDR2 YSYEKL, per germline. The CDR3 nucleotides read TGCGCCAGCAGCCCCCACGGGACTAGCTACGAGCAGTACTTC. Its protein product is CASSPHGTSYEQYF.

J is TRBJ2-7 and V is TRBV19; D may be TRBD2 (5 bases). Germline CDR1 LNHDA, CDR2 SQIVND (reference sequence). The CDR3 consists of 14 residues. The V gene lost 4 bases and the J gene lost 3 bases, with 13 bases spanning the gap. The CDR3: CASSSREGGYEQYF. Written as DNA, the CDR3 is TGTGCCAGTAGTAGTCGGGAAGGAGGCTACGAGCAGTACTTC.

V usage is TRBV7-8 and J usage is TRBJ1-5, with 8 bases lining up with TRBD1. J lost 7 bases, V lost 5 bases, and 10 bases had no gene match. The CDR3 runs to 15 residues. Germline V gene data show CDR1 as SGHVS and CDR2 as FQNEAQ. CDR3 residues: CASSRGTGRSQPQHF. The CDR3 DNA reads TGTGCCAGCAGCCGTGGGACAGGTCGGAGCCAGCCCCAGCATTTT.

The V and J genes are TRBV7-9 and TRBJ2-1; 13 bases match TRBD2. Germline-derived CDR1 and CDR2 are SEHNR and FQNEAQ (reference sequence). CDR3 size: 16 residues. Germline trimming cut 5 bases from V and 7 bases from J; bases unmatched to any gene: 8. The CDR3 loop is CASSITSGGANNEQFF. The CDR3 DNA reads TGTGCCAGCAGCATCACTAGCGGGGGGGCCAATAATGAGCAGTTCTTC.

This clone was observed a single time. The CDR3 bases are TGTGCCAGCAGGAGCGTTCAGAGCCAAGAGACCCAGTACTTC. Translation gives CASRSVQSQETQYF. V usage is TRBV2 and J usage is TRBJ2-5; no definite D call. The germline CDR1 and CDR2 sequences are SNHLY and FYNNEI. V dropped 6 bases and J dropped 1 base, with 12 bases sitting between them. CDR3 length equals 14 residues.

This sequence joins TRBV7-8 and TRBJ2-7, with 7 bases identical to TRBD2. The V gene's germline CDR1 is SGHVS and CDR2 FQNEAQ. Trimming removed 5 bases from V and 2 bases from J; junction bases left unmatched: 12. The CDR3 consists of 16 residues. The chain's CDR3 is CASSAPLAEITYEQYF. CDR3 nucleotide sequence: TGTGCCAGCAGCGCTCCGCTAGCGGAAATAACCTACGAGCAGTACTTC.

The chain has TRBV28 and TRBJ2-4, with 10 nucleotides matching TRBD1. Germline CDR1 is MDHEN and CDR2 is SYDVKM. The J segment lost 0 bases and the V segment lost 4 bases, leaving 9 bases of the junction unmatched. CDR3 length: 18 residues. In nucleotides, the CDR3 is TGTGCCAGCAGTTCCCCCGGGACAGGGGACCTAGCCAAAAACATTCAGTACTTC. Protein: CASSSPGTGDLAKNIQYF.